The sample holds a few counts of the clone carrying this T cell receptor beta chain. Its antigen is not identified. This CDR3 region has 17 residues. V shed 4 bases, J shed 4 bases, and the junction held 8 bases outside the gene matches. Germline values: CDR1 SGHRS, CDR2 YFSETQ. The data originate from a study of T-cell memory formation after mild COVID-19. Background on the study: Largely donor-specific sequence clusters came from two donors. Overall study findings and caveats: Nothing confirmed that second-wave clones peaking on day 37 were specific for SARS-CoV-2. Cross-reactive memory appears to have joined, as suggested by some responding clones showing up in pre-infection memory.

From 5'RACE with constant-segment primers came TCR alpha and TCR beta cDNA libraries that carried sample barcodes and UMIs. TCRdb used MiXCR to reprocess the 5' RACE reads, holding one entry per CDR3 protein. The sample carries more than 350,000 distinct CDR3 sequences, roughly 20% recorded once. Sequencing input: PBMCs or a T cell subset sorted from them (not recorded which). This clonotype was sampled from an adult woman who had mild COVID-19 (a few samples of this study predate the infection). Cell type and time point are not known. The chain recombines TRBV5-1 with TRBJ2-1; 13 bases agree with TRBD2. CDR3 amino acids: CASSPLTSGGVYNEQFF. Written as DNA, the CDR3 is TGCGCCAGCAGCCCTCTTACTAGCGGGGGGGTTTACAATGAGCAGTTCTTC. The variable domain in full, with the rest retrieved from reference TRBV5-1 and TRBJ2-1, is KAGVTQTPRYLIKTRGQQVTLSCSPISGHRSVSWYQQTPGQGLQFLFEYFSETQRNKGNFPGRFSGRQFSNSRSEMNVSTLELGDSALYLCASSPLTSGGVYNEQFFGPGTRLTVL.